Below are 5 T cell receptor beta chains sequenced from a single sample in a study of blood T cell repertoires in COVID-19. This table comes from immunoSEQ multiplex PCR, and its TCRdb copy is limited to in-frame clones, with some not included. In the table there are about 240,000 clones, approximately 90% of which are singletons. The sequenced sample consisted of peripheral blood. These receptors originate from a man between 60 and 75 years old who had recovered from COVID-19.

V is TRBV6-5 and J is TRBJ2-7, with 7 bases matching TRBD1. CDR1 MNHEY and CDR2 SVGAGI come from the germline V gene. This CDR3 region has 12 residues. J gave up 6 bases and V 8 bases, and 7 bases lay outside the gene matches. The CDR3 loop reads CASLDRVSEQYF. For the CDR3, the DNA is TGTGCCAGCTTAGACAGGGTGAGCGAGCAGTACTTC.

This chain uses TRBV24-1 with TRBJ1-2, with unresolved D. Trimming removed 4 bases from V and 8 bases from J, with 16 bases in between. There are 14 residues in the CDR3. From germline, CDR1 is KGHDR and CDR2 SFDVKD. The CDR3 nucleotides are TGTGCCACCAGTGACCCCCCGCGGACTCCCGGCTACACCTTC. It encodes CATSDPPRTPGYTF.

The V and J genes are TRBV28 and TRBJ1-5; 12 bases match TRBD1. The CDR3 runs 16 residues. Germline V lookup: CDR1 MDHEN, CDR2 SYDVKM. Trimming cost V 7 bases and J 3 bases; bases outside gene matches: 7. The CDR3 spells CASIAGQGAYNQPQHF. In nucleotides, the CDR3 is TGTGCCAGCATTGCGGGACAGGGGGCATACAATCAGCCCCAGCATTTT.

The V gene is TRBV23-1, the J gene TRBJ1-5; 7 bases fit TRBD1. TRBV23-1 is flagged as an ORF with uncertain function. This CDR3 spans 20 amino acids. The ends lost 2 bases at V and 0 bases at J; junction bases unmatched: 16. The CDR3 spells CASSQGSNAGQLISNQPQHF. The CDR3 nucleotides read TGCGCCAGCAGTCAAGGGTCTAACGCGGGACAGCTGATTAGCAATCAGCCCCAGCATTTT.

This chain joins TRBV9 and TRBJ2-7; maybe TRBD1 (7 bases). The germline gives CDR1 SGDLS, CDR2 YYNGEE. The V end was cut by 4 bases, the J end by 4 bases, with 15 bases between. The CDR3 is 14 amino acids. The CDR3 spells CASSPGDSLYEQYF. The CDR3 DNA is TGTGCCAGCAGCCCGGGGGACAGTTTATACGAGCAGTACTTC.